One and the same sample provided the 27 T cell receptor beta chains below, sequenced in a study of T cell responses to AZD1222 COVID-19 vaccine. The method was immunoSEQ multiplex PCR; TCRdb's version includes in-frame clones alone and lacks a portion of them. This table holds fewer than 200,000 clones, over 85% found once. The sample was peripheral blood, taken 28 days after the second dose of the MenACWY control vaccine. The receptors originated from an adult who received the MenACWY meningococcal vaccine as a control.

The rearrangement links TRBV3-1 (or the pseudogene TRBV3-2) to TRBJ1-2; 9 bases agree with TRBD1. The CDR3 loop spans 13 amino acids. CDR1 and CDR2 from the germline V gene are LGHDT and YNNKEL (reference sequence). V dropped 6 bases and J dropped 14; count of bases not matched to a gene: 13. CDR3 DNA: TGTGCCAGCAGTCCGGGACAGGGTTCTATTAAAACCTTC. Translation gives CASSPGQGSIKTF.

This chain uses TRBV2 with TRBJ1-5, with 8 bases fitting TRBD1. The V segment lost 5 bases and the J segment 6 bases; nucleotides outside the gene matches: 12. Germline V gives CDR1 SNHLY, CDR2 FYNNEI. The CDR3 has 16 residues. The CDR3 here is CASSSLRTGQGQPQHF. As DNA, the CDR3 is TGTGCCAGCAGTTCTCTACGGACAGGGCAAGGTCAGCCCCAGCATTTT.

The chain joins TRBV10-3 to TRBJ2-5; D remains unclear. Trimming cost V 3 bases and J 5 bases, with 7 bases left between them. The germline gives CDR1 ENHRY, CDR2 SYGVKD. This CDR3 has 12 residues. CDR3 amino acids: CAISDGRETQYF. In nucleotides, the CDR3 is TGTGCCATCAGTGACGGCCGGGAGACCCAGTACTTC.

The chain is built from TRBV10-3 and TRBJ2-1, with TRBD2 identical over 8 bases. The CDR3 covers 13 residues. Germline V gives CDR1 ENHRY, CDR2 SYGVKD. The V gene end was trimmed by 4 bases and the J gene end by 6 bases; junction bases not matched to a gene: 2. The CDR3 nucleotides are TGTGCCATCAGTGCGGGAGGGTCCAATGAGCAGTTCTTC. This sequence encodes CAISAGGSNEQFF.

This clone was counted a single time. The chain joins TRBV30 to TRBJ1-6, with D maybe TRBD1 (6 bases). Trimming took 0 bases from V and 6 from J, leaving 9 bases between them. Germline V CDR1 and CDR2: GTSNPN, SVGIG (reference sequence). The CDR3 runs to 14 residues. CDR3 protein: CAWSVGGGNSPLHF. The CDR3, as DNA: TGTGCCTGGAGTGTGGGAGGGGGTAATTCACCCCTCCACTTT.

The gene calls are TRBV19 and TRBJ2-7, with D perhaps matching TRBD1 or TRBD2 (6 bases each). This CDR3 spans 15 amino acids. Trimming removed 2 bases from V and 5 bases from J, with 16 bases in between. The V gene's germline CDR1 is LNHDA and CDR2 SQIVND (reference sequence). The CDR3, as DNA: TGTGCCAGTAGTATAAGAGCCCGGGGGCGAGACGAGCAGTACTTC. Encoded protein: CASSIRARGRDEQYF.

CDR3 amino acids: CASTPTSGRGGELFF. The CDR3 DNA reads TGTGCCAGCACCCCAACTAGCGGGAGGGGCGGGGAGCTGTTTTTT. J is TRBJ2-2 and V is TRBV7-2, with 13 bases aligning to TRBD2. This CDR3 contains 15 residues. Germline V gene sequence: CDR1 SGHTA, CDR2 FQGNSA. V shed 7 bases, J shed 7 bases, and the junction held 6 bases outside the gene matches.

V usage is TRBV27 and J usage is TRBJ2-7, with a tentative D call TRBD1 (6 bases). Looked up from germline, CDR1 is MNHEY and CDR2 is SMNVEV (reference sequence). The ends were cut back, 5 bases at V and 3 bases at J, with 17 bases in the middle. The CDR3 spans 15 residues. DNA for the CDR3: TGTGCCAGCAGTCTACAACAGGGTGTCTACTACGAGCAGTACTTC. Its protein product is CASSLQQGVYYEQYF.

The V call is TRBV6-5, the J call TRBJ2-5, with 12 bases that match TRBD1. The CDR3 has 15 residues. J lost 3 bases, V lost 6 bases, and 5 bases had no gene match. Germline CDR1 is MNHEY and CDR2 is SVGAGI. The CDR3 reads CASSSGTGGKETQYF. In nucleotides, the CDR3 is TGTGCCAGCAGCTCCGGGACAGGGGGCAAAGAGACCCAGTACTTC.

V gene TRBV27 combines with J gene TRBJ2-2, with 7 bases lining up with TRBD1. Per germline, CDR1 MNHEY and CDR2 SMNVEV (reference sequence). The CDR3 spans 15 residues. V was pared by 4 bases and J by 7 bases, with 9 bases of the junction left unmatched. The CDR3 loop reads CASSSMTGIGGELFF. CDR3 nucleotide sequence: TGTGCCAGCAGTTCAATGACAGGGATTGGCGGGGAGCTGTTTTTT.

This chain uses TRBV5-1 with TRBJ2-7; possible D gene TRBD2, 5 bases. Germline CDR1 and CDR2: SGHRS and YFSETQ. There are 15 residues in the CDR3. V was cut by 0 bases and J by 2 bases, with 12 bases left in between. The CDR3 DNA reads TGCGCCAGCAGCTTGGACGTGGGAGTCCCCTACGAGCAGTACTTC. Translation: CASSLDVGVPYEQYF.

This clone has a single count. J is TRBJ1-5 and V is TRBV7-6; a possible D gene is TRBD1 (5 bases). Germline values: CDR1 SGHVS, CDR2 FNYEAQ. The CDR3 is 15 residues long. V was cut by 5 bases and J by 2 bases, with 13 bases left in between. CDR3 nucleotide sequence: TGTGCCAGCAGCCCCAGGGAGAGCGGCAATCAGCCCCAGCATTTT. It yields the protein CASSPRESGNQPQHF. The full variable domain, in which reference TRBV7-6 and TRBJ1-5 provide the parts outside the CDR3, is GAGVSQSPRYKVTKRGQDVALRCDPISGHVSLYWYRQALGQGPEFLTYFNYEAQQDKSGLPNDRFSAERPEGSISTLTIQRTEQRDSAMYRCASSPRESGNQPQHFGDGTRLSIL.

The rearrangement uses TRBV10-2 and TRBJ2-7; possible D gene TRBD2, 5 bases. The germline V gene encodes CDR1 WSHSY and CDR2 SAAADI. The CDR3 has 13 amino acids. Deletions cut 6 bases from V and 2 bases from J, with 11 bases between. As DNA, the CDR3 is TGCGCCAGCAGAGGGAGCGGTACCTACGAGCAGTACTTC. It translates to CASRGSGTYEQYF.

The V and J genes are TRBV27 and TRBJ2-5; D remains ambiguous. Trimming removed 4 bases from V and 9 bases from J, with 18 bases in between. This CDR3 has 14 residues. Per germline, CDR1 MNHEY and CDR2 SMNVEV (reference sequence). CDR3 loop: CASSSRPEAGAQYF. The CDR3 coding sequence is TGTGCCAGCAGTTCCCGGCCAGAGGCTGGGGCCCAGTACTTC.

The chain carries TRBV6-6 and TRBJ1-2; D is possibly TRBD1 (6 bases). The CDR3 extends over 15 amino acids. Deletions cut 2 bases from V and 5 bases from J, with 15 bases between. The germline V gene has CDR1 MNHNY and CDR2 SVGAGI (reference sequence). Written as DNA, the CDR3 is TGTGCCAGCAGTTACAGTTCAGGGGATCGGTATGGCTACACCTTC. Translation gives CASSYSSGDRYGYTF.

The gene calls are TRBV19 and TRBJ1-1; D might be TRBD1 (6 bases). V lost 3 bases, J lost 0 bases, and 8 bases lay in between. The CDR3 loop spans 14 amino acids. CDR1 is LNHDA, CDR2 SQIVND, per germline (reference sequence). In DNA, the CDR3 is TGTGCCAGTAGTATCGGGGGCATGAACACTGAAGCTTTCTTT. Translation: CASSIGGMNTEAFF. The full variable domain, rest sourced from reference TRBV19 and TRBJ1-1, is DGGITQSPKYLFRKEGQNVTLSCEQNLNHDAMYWYRQDPGQGLRLIYYSQIVNDFQKGDIAEGYSVSREKKESFPLTVTSAQKNPTAFYLCASSIGGMNTEAFFGQGTRLTVV.

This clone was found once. CDR3 nucleotide sequence: TGTGCCAGCACTGATGGCCCGGGAAACACCATATATTTT. It translates to CASTDGPGNTIYF. The rearrangement joins TRBV5-4 to TRBJ1-3; D call uncertain. The germline gives CDR1 SGHNT, CDR2 YYREEE (reference sequence). This CDR3 is 13 amino acids long. V shed 6 bases and J shed 4 bases, with 11 bases lying between them.

The CDR3 DNA reads TGTGCCAGCAGCATGAAAGAGACCCAGTACTTC. Amino acids: CASSMKETQYF. The V call is TRBV7-2, the J call TRBJ2-5; D is ambiguous. The CDR3 has 11 residues. CDR1 and CDR2 (germline): SGHTA, FQGNSA. V was trimmed by 5 bases and J by 3 bases, leaving 4 bases between them.

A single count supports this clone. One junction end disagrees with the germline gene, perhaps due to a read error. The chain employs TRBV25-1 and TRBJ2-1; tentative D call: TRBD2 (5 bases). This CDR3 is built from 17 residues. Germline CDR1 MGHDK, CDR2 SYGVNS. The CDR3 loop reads CASSGSEGLLYYDEQFF. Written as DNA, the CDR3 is TGTGCCAGCAGTGGTTCAGAGGGCCTCCTTTACTACGATGAGCAGTTCTTC.

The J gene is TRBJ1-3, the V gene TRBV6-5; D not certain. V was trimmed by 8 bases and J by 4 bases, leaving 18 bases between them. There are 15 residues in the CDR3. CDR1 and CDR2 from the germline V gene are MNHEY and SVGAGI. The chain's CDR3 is CASRIKGGSGNTIYF. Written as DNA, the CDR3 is TGTGCCAGCCGTATCAAGGGAGGGTCCGGAAACACCATATATTTT.

The CDR3 loop reads CASSAGLAGNNEQFF. As DNA, the CDR3 is TGTGCCAGCAGCGCGGGACTAGCTGGAAACAATGAGCAGTTCTTC. The genes are TRBV9 and TRBJ2-1; 9 bases are shared with TRBD2. With V trimmed by 3 bases and J by 5 bases, 6 bases remained unmatched. Germline loops: CDR1 SGDLS, CDR2 YYNGEE. There are 15 residues in the CDR3. Using reference TRBV9 and TRBJ2-1 for the parts outside the CDR3, the full variable domain is DSGVTQTPKHLITATGQRVTLRCSPRSGDLSVYWYQQSLDQGLQFLIQYYNGEERAKGNILERFSAQQFPDLHSELNLSSLELGDSALYFCASSAGLAGNNEQFFGPGTRLTVL.

CDR3 nucleotides: TGTGCCAGCAGGGCGACTAGCGGGAGCATGGAGACCCAGTACTTC. Amino acid sequence: CASRATSGSMETQYF. V is TRBV7-6 and J is TRBJ2-5; 12 nucleotides align to TRBD2. Losses at the gene ends were 6 bases for V and 5 bases for J; bases not matched to a gene: 7. This CDR3 is built from 15 residues. CDR1 SGHVS and CDR2 FNYEAQ come from the germline V gene.

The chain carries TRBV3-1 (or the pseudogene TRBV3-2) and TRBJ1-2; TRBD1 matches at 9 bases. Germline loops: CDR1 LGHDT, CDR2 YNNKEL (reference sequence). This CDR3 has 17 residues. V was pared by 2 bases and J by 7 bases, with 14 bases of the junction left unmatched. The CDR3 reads CASSQIPLDRGRVGYTF. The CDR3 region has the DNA TGTGCCAGCAGCCAAATCCCCCTGGACAGGGGTAGGGTTGGCTACACCTTC.

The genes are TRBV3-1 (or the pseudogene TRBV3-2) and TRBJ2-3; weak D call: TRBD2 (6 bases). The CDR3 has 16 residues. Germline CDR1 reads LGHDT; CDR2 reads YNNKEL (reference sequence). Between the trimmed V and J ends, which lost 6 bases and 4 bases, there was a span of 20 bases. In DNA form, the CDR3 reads TGTGCCAGCAGTTACGACGGGGGTTTGCCCCCAGATACGCAGTATTTT. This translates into CASSYDGGLPPDTQYF.

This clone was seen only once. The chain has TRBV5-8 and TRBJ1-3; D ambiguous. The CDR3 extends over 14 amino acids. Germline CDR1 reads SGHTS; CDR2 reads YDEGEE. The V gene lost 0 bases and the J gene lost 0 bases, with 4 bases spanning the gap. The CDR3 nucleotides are TGTGCCAGCAGCTTGGAGAGCTCTGGAAACACCATATATTTT. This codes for CASSLESSGNTIYF.

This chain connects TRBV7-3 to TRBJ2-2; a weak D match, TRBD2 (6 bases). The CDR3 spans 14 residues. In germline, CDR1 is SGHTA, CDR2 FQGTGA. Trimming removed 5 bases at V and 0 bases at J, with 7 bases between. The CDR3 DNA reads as TGTGCCAGCAGCGGGAGGACGAACACCGGGGAGCTGTTTTTT. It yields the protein CASSGRTNTGELFF.

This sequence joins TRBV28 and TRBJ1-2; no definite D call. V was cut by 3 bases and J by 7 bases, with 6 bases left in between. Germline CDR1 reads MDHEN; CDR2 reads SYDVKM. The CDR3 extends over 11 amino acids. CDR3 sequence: CASSFLAGYTF. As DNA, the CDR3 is TGTGCCAGCAGTTTTTTGGCTGGCTACACCTTC.